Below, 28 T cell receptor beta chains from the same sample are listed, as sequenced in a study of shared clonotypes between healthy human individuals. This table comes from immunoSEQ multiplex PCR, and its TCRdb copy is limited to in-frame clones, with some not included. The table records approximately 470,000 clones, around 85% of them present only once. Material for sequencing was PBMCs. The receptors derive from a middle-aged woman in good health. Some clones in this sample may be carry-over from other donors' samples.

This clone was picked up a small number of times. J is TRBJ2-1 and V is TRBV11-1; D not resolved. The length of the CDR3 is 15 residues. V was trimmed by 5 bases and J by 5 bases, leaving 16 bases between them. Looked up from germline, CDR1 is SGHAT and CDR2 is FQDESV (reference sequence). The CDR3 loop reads CASSPLKGRDNEQFF. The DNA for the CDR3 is TGTGCCAGCAGCCCTCTCAAGGGAAGGGACAATGAGCAGTTCTTC.

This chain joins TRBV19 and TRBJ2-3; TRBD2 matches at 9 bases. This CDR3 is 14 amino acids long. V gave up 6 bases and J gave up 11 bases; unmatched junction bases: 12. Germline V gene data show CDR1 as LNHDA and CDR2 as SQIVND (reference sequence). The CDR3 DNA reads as TGTGCCAGTAGCCCCGGGGGACTAGCTAGGAGGCAGTATTTT. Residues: CASSPGGLARRQYF.

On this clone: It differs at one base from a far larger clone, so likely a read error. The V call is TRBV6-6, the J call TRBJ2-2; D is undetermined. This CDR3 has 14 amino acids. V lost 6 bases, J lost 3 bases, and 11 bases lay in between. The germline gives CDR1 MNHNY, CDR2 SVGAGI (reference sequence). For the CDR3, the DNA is TGTGCCAGCAGGTCATGGACGGACACCGGGGAGCTGTTTTTT. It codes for CASRSWTDTGELFF.

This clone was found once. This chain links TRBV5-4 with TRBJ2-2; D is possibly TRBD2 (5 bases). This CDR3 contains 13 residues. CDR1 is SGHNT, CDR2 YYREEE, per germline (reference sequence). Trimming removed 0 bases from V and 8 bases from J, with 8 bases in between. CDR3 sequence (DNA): TGTGCCAGCAGCTTGGAAGGACTTGGGGAGCTGTTTTTT. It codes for CASSLEGLGELFF.

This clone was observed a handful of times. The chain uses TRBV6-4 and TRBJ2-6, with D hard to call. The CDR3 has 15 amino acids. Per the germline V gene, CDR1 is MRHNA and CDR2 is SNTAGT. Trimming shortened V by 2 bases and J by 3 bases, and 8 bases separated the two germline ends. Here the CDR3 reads CASSDGSRGANVLTF. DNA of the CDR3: TGTGCCAGCAGTGACGGCAGCCGTGGGGCCAACGTCCTGACTTTC.

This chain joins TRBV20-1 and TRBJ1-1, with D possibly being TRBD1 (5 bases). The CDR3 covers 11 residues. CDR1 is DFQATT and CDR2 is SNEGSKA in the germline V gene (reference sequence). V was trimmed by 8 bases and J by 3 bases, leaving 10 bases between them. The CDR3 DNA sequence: TGCAGTTCTTTGGGGGACACTGAAGCTTTCTTT. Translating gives CSSLGDTEAFF.

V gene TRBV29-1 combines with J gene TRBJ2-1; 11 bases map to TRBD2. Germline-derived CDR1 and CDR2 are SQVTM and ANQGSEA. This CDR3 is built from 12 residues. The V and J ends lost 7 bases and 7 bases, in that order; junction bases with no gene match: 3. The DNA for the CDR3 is TGCAGCGCCGGGACTAGCGGTAATGAGCAGTTCTTC. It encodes CSAGTSGNEQFF.

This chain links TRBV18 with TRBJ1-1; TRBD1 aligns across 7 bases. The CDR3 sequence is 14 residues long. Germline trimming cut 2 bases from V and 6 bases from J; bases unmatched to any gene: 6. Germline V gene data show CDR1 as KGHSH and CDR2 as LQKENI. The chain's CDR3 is CASSPGTAPPEAFF. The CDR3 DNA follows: TGTGCCAGCTCACCAGGGACAGCCCCCCCTGAAGCTTTCTTT.

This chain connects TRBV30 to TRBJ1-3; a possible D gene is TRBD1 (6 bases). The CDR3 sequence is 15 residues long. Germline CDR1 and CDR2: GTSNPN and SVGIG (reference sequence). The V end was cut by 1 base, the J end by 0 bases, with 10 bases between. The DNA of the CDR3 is TGTGCCTGGAGTGCCGCAGGGGTCTCTGGAAACACCATATATTTT. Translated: CAWSAAGVSGNTIYF.

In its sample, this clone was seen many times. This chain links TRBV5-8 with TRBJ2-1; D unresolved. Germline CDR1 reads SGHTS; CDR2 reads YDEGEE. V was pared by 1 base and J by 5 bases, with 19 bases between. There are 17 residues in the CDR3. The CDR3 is CASSLRRARAIDNEQFF. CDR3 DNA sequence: TGTGCCAGCAGCTTGAGGAGAGCTAGGGCAATCGACAATGAGCAGTTCTTC.

This CDR3 is CAISEGDSYGYTF. In DNA form, the CDR3 reads TGTGCCATCAGTGAGGGGGATAGCTATGGCTACACCTTC. The chain couples TRBV10-3 to TRBJ1-2, with unresolved D. This CDR3 is 13 amino acids long. Germline assignment: CDR1 ENHRY and CDR2 SYGVKD. V gave up 2 bases and J gave up 4 bases, with 8 bases separating them.

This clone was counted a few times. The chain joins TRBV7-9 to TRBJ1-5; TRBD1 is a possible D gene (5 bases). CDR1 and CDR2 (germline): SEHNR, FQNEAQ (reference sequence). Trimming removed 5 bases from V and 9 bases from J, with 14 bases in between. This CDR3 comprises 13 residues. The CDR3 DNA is TGTGCCAGCAGCCGGGACCGGTTTAGGCCCCAGCATTTT. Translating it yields CASSRDRFRPQHF.

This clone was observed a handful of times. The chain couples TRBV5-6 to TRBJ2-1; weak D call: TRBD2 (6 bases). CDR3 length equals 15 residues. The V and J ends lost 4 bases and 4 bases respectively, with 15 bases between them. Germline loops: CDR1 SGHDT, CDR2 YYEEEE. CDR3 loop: CASSAGPVLYNEQFF. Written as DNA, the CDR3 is TGTGCCAGCAGCGCGGGACCAGTCCTATACAATGAGCAGTTCTTC.

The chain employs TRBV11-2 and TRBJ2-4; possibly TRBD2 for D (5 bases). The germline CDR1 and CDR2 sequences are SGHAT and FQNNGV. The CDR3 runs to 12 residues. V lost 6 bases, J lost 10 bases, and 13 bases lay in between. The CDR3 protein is CASRGPGSIQYF. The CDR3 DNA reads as TGTGCCAGCAGAGGGCCGGGGTCAATTCAGTACTTC.

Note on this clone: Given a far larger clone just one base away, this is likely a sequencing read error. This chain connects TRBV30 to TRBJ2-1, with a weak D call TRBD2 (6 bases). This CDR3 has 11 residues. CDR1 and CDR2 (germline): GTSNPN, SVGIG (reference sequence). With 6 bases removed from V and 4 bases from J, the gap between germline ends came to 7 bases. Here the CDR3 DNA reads TGTGCCTGTAGCGGATACAATGAGCAGTTCTTC. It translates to CACSGYNEQFF. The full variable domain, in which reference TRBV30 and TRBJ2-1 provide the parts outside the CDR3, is SQTIHQWPATLVQPVGSPLSLECTVEGTSNPNLYWYRQAAGRGLQLLFYSVGIGQISSEVPQNLSASRPQDRQFILSSKKLLLSDSGFYLCACSGYNEQFFGPGTRLTVL.

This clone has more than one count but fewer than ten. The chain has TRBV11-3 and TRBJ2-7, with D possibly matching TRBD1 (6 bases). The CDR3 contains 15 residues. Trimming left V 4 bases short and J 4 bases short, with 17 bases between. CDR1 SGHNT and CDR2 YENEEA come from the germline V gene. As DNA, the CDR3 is TGTGCCAGCAGCTCCCCAAGACAGGAAGCTTACGAGCAGTACTTC. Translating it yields CASSSPRQEAYEQYF. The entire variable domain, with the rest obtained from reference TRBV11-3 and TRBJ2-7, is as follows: EAGVVQSPRYKIIEKKQPVAFWCNPISGHNTLYWYLQNLGQGPELLIRYENEEAVDDSQLPKDRFSAERLKGVDSTLKIQPAELGDSAVYLCASSSPRQEAYEQYFGPGTRLTVT.

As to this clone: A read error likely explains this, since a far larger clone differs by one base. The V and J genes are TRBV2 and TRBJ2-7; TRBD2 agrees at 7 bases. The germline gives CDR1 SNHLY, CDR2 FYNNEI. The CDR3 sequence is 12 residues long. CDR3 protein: CASQRGSYGQYF. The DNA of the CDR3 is TGTGCCAGCCAGCGGGGCTCCTACGGGCAGTACTTC.

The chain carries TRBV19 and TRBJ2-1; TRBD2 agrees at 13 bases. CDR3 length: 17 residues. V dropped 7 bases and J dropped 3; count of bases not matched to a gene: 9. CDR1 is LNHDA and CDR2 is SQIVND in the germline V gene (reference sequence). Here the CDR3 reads CASTPFGTSGNYNEQFF. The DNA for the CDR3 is TGTGCCAGTACCCCTTTCGGGACTAGCGGGAACTACAATGAGCAGTTCTTC.

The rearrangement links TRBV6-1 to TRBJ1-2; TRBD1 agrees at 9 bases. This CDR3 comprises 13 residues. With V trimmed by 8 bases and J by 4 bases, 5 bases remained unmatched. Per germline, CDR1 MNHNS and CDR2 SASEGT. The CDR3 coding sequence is TGTGCCAGCGGGTGGACAGGGGCCTATGGCTACACCTTC. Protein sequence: CASGWTGAYGYTF.

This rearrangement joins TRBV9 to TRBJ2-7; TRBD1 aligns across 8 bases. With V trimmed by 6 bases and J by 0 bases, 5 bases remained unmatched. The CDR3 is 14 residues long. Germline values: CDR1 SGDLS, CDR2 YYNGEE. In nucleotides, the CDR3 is TGTGCCAGCACGCGGGGACAGGACTCCTACGAGCAGTACTTC. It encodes CASTRGQDSYEQYF.

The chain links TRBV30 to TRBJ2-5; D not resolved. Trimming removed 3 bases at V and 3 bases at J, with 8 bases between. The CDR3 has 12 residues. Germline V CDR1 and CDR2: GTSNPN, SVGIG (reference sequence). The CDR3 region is CAWRISKETQYF. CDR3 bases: TGTGCCTGGAGAATTTCTAAAGAGACCCAGTACTTC.

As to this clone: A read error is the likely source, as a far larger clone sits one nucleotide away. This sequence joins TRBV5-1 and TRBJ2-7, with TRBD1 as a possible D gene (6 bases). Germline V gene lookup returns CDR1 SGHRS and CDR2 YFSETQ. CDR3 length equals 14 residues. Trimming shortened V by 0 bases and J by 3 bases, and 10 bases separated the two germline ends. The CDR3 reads CASSLGTVGYEQYF. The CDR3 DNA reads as TGCGCCAGCAGCTTGGGGACAGTAGGCTACGAGCAGTACTTC. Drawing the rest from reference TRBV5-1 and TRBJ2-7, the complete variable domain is KAGVTQTPRYLIKTRGQQVTLSCSPISGHRSVSWYQQTPGQGLQFLFEYFSETQRNKGNFPGRFSGRQFSNSRSEMNVSTLELGDSALYLCASSLGTVGYEQYFGPGTRLTVT.

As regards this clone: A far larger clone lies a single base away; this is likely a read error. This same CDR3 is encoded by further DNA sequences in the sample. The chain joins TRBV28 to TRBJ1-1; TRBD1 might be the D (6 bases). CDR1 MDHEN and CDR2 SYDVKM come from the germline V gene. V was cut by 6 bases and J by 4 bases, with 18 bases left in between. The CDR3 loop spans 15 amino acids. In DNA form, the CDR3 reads TGTGCCAGCAGCCCTCGAGGGGGGAGGAGCACTGAAGCTTTCTTT. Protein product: CASSPRGGRSTEAFF. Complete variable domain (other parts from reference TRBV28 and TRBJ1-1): DVKVTQSSRYLVKRTGEKVFLECVQDMDHENMFWYRQDPGLGLRLIYFSYDVKMKEKGDIPEGYSVSREKKERFSLILESASTNQTSMYLCASSPRGGRSTEAFFGQGTRLTVV.

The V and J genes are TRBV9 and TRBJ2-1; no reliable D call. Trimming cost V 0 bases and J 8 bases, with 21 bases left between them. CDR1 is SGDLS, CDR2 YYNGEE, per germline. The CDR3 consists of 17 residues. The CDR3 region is CASSVASSFLGYDEQFF. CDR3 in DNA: TGTGCCAGCAGCGTAGCTTCTAGTTTCTTGGGGTACGATGAGCAGTTCTTC. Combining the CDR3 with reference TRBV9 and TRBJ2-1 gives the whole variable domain DSGVTQTPKHLITATGQRVTLRCSPRSGDLSVYWYQQSLDQGLQFLIQYYNGEERAKGNILERFSAQQFPDLHSELNLSSLELGDSALYFCASSVASSFLGYDEQFFGPGTRLTVL.

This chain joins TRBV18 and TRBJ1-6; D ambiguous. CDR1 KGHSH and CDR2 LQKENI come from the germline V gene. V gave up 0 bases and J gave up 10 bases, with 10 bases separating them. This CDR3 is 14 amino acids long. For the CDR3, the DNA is TGTGCCAGCTCACCACCTTTGGCGGGCTCACCCCTCCACTTT. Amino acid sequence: CASSPPLAGSPLHF. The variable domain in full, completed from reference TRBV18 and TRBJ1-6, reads NAGVMQNPRHLVRRRGQEARLRCSPMKGHSHVYWYRQLPEEGLKFMVYLQKENIIDESGMPKERFSAEFPKEGPSILRIQQVVRGDSAAYFCASSPPLAGSPLHFGNGTRLTVT.

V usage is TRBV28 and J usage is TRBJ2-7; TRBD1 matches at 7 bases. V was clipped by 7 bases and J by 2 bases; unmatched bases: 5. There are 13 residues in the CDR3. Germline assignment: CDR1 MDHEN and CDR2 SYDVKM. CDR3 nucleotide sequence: TGTGCCAGCAACCTCCAGGGGGCCTACGAGCAGTACTTC. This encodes CASNLQGAYEQYF.

The CDR3 coding sequence is TGTGCCTGGGGGACCGCTGGAAACACCATATATTTT. The encoded protein is CAWGTAGNTIYF. The rearrangement joins TRBV30 to TRBJ1-3; a weak D match, TRBD1 (5 bases). This CDR3 has 12 amino acids. Trimming removed 5 bases from V and 2 bases from J, with 7 bases in between. Germline V lookup: CDR1 GTSNPN, CDR2 SVGIG (reference sequence).

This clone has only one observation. The CDR3 loop is CATSRDLEGAYEQYF. For the CDR3, the DNA is TGTGCCACCAGCAGAGATCTGGAGGGGGCATACGAGCAGTACTTC. The V gene is TRBV15, the J gene TRBJ2-7, with D possibly TRBD1 on 7 matching bases. The CDR3 contains 15 residues. Germline CDR1 and CDR2: LNHNV and YYDKDF (reference sequence). V lost 0 bases, J lost 4 bases, and 13 bases lay in between. Using reference TRBV15 and TRBJ2-7 for the parts outside the CDR3, the full variable domain is DAMVIQNPRYQVTQFGKPVTLSCSQTLNHNVMYWYQQKSSQAPKLLFHYYDKDFNNEADTPDNFQSRRPNTSFCFLDIRSPGLGDTAMYLCATSRDLEGAYEQYFGPGTRLTVT.